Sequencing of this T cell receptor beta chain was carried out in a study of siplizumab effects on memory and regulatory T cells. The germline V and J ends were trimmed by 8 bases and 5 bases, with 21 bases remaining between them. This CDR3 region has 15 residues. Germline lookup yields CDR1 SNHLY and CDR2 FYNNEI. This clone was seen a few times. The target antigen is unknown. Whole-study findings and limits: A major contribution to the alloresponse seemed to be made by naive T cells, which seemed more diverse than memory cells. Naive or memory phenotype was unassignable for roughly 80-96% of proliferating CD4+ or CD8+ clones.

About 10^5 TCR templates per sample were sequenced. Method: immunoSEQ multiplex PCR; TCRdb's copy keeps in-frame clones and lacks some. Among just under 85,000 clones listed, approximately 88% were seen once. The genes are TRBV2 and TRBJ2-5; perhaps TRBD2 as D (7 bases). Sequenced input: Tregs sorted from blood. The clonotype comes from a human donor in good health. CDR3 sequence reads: CASFPGGGAGETQYF. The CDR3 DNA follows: TGTGCCAGCTTCCCCGGTGGGGGGGCTGGGGAGACCCAGTACTTC.